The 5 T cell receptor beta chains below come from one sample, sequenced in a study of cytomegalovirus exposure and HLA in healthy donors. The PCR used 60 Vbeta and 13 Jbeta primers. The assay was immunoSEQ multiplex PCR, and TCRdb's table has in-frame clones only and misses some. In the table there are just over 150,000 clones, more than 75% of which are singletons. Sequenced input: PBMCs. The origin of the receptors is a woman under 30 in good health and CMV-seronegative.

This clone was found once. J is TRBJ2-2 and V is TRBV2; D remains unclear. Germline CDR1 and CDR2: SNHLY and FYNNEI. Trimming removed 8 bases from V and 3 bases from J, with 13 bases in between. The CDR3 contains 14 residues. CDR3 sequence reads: CASFDTSDTGELFF. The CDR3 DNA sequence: TGTGCCAGCTTCGACACCTCCGACACCGGGGAGCTGTTTTTT.

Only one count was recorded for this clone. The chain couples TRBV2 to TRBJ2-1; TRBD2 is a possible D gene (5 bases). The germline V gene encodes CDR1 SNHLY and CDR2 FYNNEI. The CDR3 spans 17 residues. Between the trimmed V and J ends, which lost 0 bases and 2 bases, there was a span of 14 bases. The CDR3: CASSEALGLAAYNEQFF. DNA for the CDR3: TGTGCCAGCAGTGAAGCGCTTGGCCTAGCCGCCTACAATGAGCAGTTCTTC.

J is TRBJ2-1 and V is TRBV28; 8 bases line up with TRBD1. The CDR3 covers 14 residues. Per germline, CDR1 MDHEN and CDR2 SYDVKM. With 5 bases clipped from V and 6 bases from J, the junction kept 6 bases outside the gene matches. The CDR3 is CASSPQGAGNEQFF. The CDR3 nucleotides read TGTGCCAGCAGTCCCCAGGGGGCTGGCAATGAGCAGTTCTTC.

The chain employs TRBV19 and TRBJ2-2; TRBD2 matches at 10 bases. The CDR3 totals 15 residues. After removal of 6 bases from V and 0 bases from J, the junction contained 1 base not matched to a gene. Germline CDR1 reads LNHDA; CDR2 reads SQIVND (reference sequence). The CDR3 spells CASSGLAANTGELFF. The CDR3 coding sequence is TGTGCCAGTAGCGGACTAGCGGCGAACACCGGGGAGCTGTTTTTT.

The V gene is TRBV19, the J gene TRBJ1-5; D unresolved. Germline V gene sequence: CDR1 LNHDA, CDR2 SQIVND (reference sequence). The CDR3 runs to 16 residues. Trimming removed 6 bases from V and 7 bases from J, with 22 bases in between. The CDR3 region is CASRRSPGLKDQPQHF. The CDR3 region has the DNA TGTGCCAGTAGACGGAGTCCCGGGTTAAAAGACCAGCCCCAGCATTTT.